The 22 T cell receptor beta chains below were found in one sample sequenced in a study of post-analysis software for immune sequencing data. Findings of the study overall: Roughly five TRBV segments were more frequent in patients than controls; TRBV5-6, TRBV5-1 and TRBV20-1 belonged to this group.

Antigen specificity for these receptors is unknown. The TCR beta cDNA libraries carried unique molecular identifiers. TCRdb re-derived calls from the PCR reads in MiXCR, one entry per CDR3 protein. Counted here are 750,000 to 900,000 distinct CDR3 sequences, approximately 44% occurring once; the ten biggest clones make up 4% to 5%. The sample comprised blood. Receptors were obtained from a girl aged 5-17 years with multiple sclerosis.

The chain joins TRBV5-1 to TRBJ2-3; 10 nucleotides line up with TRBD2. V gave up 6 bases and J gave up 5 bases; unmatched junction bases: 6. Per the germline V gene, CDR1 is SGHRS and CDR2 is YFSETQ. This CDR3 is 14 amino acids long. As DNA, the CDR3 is TGCGCCAGCACCCCTAGCGGGGGTGGAGATACGCAGTATTTT. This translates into CASTPSGGGDTQYF.

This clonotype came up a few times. The CDR3 bases are TGTGCCAGCTCACAAGAGGCAGGGGCACCCTACAATGAGCAGTTCTTC. It codes for CASSQEAGAPYNEQFF. V usage is TRBV18 and J usage is TRBJ2-1, with D possibly TRBD1 on 6 matching bases. V was pared by 4 bases and J by 2 bases, with 15 bases between. The germline CDR1 and CDR2 sequences are KGHSH and LQKENI. The CDR3 totals 16 residues.

The CDR3 sequence: CASSLELRSYNEQFF. The CDR3 DNA is TGTGCCAGCAGTTTAGAACTACGGTCCTACAATGAGCAGTTCTTC. This rearrangement joins TRBV12-3 or TRBV12-4 to TRBJ2-1; the D is unclear. This CDR3 spans 15 amino acids. V lost 1 base to trimming and J lost 1 base, with 8 bases between them.

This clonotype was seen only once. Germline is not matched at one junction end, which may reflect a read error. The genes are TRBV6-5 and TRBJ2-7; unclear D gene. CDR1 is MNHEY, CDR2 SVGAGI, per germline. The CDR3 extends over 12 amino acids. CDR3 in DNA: TGTGCCAGCCAGACGGGCACCTACGAGCGGTACTTC. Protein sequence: CASQTGTYERYF.

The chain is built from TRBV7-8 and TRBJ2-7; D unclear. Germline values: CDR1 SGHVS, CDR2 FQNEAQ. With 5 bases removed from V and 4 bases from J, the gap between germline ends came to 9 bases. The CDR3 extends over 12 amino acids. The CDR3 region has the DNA TGTGCCAGCAGCCAGGTCCCTTACGAGCAGTACTTC. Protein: CASSQVPYEQYF.

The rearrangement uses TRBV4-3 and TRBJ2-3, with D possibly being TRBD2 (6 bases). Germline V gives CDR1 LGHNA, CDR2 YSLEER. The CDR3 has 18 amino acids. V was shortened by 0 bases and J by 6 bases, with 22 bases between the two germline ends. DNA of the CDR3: TGCGCCAGCAGCCAAGATCGCTCCCGGGACTCGCTCTTTGATACGCAGTATTTT. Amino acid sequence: CASSQDRSRDSLFDTQYF.

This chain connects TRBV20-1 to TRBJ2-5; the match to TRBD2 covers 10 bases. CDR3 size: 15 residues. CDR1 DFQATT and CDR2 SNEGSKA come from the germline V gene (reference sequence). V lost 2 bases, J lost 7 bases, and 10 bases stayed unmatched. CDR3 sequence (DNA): TGCAGTGCTAGAAGGCCGGCTAGCGGGAGTGGGACCCAGTACTTC. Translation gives CSARRPASGSGTQYF.

The CDR3 DNA follows: TGCAGTGCTAGAGATCCTGAGTCCGGGTTGGGTCAGCCCCAGCATTTT. Translated: CSARDPESGLGQPQHF. The gene calls are TRBV20-1 and TRBJ1-5; the D is unclear. V dropped 0 bases and J dropped 6 bases, with 18 bases sitting between them. Germline V gives CDR1 DFQATT, CDR2 SNEGSKA (reference sequence). The length of the CDR3 is 16 residues.

CDR3 residues: CSARNPEAQETQYF. Here the CDR3 DNA reads TGCAGTGCTAGAAACCCTGAGGCTCAAGAGACCCAGTACTTC. J is TRBJ2-7 and V is TRBV20-1; D is undetermined. TRBJ2-5 matches the DNA end more closely, so the J call is doubtful. This CDR3 is 14 amino acids long. In germline, CDR1 is DFQATT, CDR2 SNEGSKA (reference sequence).

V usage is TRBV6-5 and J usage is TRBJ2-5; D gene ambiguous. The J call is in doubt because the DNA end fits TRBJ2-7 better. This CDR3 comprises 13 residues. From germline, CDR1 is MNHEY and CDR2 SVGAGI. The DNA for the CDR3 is TGTGCCAGCAATACCCCCTTAACGGGCGAGCAGTACTTC. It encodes CASNTPLTGEQYF.

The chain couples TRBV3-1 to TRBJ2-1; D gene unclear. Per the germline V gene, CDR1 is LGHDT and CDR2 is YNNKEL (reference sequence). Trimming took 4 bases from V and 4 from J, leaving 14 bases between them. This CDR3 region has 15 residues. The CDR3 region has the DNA TGTGCCAGCAGCCCCTCGACTTTGGGATACAATGAGCAGTTCTTC. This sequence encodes CASSPSTLGYNEQFF.

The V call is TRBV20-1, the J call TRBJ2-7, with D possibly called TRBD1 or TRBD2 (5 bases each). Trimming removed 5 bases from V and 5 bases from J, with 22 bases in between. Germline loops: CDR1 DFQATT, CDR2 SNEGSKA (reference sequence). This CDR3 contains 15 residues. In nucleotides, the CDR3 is TGCAGTGCTGGGACGTACGGGTTCTCGATGAACGAGCAGTACTTC. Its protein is CSAGTYGFSMNEQYF.

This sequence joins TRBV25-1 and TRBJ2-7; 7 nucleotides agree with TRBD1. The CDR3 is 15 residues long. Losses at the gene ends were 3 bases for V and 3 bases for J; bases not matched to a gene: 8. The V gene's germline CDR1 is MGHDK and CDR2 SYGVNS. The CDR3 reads CASSDRRQGRYEQYF. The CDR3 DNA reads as TGTGCCAGCAGTGATCGACGACAGGGCCGCTACGAGCAGTACTTC.

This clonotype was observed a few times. Here the CDR3 DNA reads TGTGCCAGCAGTCCCCGGACTAGCGGGAGTGACGAGACCCAGTACTTC. Protein: CASSPRTSGSDETQYF. This chain links TRBV12-3 or TRBV12-4 with TRBJ2-7, with 13 bases that match TRBD2. TRBJ2-5 matches the DNA end more closely, so the J call is doubtful. The length of the CDR3 is 16 residues.

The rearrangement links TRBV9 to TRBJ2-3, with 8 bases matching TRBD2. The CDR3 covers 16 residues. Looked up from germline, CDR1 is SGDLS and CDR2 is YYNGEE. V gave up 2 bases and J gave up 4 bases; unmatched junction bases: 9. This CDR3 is CASSVRPGGGADTQYF. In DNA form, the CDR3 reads TGTGCCAGCAGCGTCCGGCCGGGAGGGGGAGCAGATACGCAGTATTTT.

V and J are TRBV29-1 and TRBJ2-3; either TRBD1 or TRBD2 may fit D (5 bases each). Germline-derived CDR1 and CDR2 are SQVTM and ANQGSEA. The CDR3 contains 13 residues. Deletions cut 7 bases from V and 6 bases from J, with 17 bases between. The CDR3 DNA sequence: TGCAGCGCTGGGGGACGGATATCTGATACGCAGTATTTT. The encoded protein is CSAGGRISDTQYF.

CDR3 coding DNA: TGCAGTGCTAGAGCGGACGGGGAGCTGTTTTTT. It yields the protein CSARADGELFF. The chain joins TRBV20-1 to TRBJ2-2; D gene uncertain. Germline V gene data show CDR1 as DFQATT and CDR2 as SNEGSKA (reference sequence). CDR3 length equals 11 residues. The V and J ends lost 1 base and 7 bases respectively, with 4 bases between them.

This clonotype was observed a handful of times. Here the CDR3 reads CASSPRGFSSYEQYF. DNA of the CDR3: TGTGCCAGCAGCCCGAGGGGCTTTAGCTCCTACGAGCAGTACTTC. V and J are TRBV7-6 and TRBJ2-7; D may be TRBD1 or TRBD2 (5 bases each). V lost 5 bases and J 0 bases, leaving 14 bases between the germline ends. The CDR3 consists of 15 residues. Germline V gene data show CDR1 as SGHVS and CDR2 as FNYEAQ.

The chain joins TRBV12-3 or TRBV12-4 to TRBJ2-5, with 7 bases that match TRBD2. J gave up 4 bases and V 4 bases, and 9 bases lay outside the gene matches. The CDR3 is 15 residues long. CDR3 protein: CASSYRSSGPETQYF. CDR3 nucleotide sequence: TGTGCCAGCAGTTACCGGTCTAGCGGTCCAGAGACCCAGTACTTC.

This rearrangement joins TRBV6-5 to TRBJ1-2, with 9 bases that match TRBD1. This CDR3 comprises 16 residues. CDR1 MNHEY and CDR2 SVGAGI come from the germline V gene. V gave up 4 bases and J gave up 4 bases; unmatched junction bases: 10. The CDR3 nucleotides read TGTGCCAGCAGTTCCCGAACAGGGGGCCCTCCCTATGGCTACACCTTC. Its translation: CASSSRTGGPPYGYTF.

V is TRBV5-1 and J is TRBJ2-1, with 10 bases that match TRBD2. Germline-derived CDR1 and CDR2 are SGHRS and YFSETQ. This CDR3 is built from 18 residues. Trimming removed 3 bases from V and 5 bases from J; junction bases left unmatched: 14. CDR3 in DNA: TGCGCCAGCAGCTCCACGAGGGCACTAGCGGGGTATCACAATGAGCAGTTCTTC. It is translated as CASSSTRALAGYHNEQFF.

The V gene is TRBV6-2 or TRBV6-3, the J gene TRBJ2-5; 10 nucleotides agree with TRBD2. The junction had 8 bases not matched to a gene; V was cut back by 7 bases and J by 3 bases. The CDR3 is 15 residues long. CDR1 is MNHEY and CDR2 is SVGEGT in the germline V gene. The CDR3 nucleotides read TGTGCCAGCACCCAGTGGCTAGCGGGAGAAGAGACCCAGTACTTC. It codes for CASTQWLAGEETQYF.